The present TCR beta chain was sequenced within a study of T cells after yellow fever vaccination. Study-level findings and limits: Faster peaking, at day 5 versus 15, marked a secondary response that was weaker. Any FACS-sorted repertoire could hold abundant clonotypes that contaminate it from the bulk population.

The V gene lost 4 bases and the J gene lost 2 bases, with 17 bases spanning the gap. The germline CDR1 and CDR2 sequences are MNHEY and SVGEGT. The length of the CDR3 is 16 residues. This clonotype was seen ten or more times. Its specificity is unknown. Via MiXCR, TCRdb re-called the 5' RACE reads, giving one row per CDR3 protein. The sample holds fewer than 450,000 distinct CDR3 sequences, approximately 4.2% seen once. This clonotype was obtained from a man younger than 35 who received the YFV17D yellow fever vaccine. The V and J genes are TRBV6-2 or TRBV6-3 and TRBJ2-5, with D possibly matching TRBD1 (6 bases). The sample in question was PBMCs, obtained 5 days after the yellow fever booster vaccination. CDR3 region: CASSSPDRSPQETQYF. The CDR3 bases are TGTGCCAGCAGTTCCCCGGACAGATCTCCGCAAGAGACCCAGTACTTC.